These T cell receptor beta chains were read from a single sample in a study of regulatory T cells in long-lasting Graves disease. MiXCR was run by TCRdb on the multiplex PCR reads, yielding one entry per CDR3 protein. The table shows 550,000 to 700,000 distinct CDR3 sequences, with around 15% occurring only once. These data also featured in a second study, about T cells in Graves' hyperthyroidism and ophthalmopathy.

Specimen: peripheral blood mononuclear cells (PBMCs), collected at new diagnosis, from a patient treated with antithyroid drugs. Receptors originate from a man aged 18 to 35 with Graves disease. Both conserved end residues are part of each CDR3. Each record gives: V gene, clone size, D gene, J gene, CDR3 DNA, CDR3 protein. The D gene is left open where the match is weak. Not all rows give a size; the values are once, few, many and, for expanded clones, a class.

V: TRBV7-8; size: few; D: TRBD1; J: TRBJ2-5; DNA: TGTGCCAGCCACACAGGGGTGGGGACCCAGTACTTC; CDR3: CASHTGVGTQYF
V: TRBV30; size: many; D: -; J: TRBJ1-4; DNA: TGTGCCTGGGGACACGAAAAACTGTTTTTT; CDR3: CAWGHEKLFF
V: TRBV28; size: -; D: -; J: TRBJ1-2; DNA: TGTGCCAGCAGCGACACCCTCTATGGCTACACCTTC; CDR3: CASSDTLYGYTF
V: TRBV7-6; size: -; D: -; J: TRBJ2-1; DNA: TGTGCCAGCAGCCCCAGTCCCCTCTACAATGAGCAGTTCTTC; CDR3: CASSPSPLYNEQFF
V: TRBV28; size: -; D: TRBD1; J: TRBJ1-2; DNA: TGTGCCAGCAGTTTAGCACAGGGGGGGGGCTATGGCTACACCTTC; CDR3: CASSLAQGGGYGYTF
V: TRBV13; size: few; D: -; J: TRBJ1-4; DNA: TGTGCCAGCAGCTCACAGGGTGGTTATGAAAAACTGTTTTTT; CDR3: CASSSQGGYEKLFF
V: TRBV12-3/TRBV12-4; size: many; D: -; J: TRBJ1-4; DNA: TGTGCCAGCAGTTTAGAGGACCCGGGTGTGGAAAAACTGTTTTTT; CDR3: CASSLEDPGVEKLFF
V: TRBV13; size: -; D: -; J: TRBJ2-2; DNA: TGTGCCAGCAGCTTAATAGCCGCCGGGGAGCTGTTTTTT; CDR3: CASSLIAAGELFF
V: TRBV27; size: many; D: TRBD1; J: TRBJ2-1; DNA: TGTGCCAGCAGTTTAAGGGACAGGGGTCGTGAGCAGTTCTTC; CDR3: CASSLRDRGREQFF
V: TRBV5-1; size: -; D: TRBD2; J: TRBJ2-1; DNA: TGCGCCAGCAGCTTGGAGGCGGGAGGGCTCTACAATGAGCAGTTCTTC; CDR3: CASSLEAGGLYNEQFF
V: TRBV20-1; size: -; D: TRBD2; J: TRBJ2-5; DNA: TGCAGTGCTTCTCCGGGACTAGCGCAAGAGACCCAGTACTTC; CDR3: CSASPGLAQETQYF
V: TRBV27; size: few; D: TRBD2; J: TRBJ2-7; DNA: TGTGCCAGCAGTTTAAGGGAGGGAATGGTGTACGGGCAGTACTTC; CDR3: CASSLREGMVYGQYF
V: TRBV9; size: -; D: TRBD1; J: TRBJ1-5; DNA: TGTGCCAGCAGCACCGGACAGGGAGAGGACCTCAATCAGCCCCAGCATTTT; CDR3: CASSTGQGEDLNQPQHF
V: TRBV29-1; size: -; D: TRBD1; J: TRBJ2-7; DNA: TGCAGCGTTGACGGGACAGGAGCCTACGAGCAGTACTTC; CDR3: CSVDGTGAYEQYF
V: TRBV6-9; size: -; D: -; J: TRBJ1-6; DNA: TGTGCCAGCAGTTCCTCAGGAGAAAATTCACCCCTCCACTTT; CDR3: CASSSSGENSPLHF
V: TRBV5-1; size: many; D: TRBD1; J: TRBJ2-5; DNA: TGCGCCAGCAGCTACGGGACAGTTGAGAGCCAAGAGACCCAGTACTTC; CDR3: CASSYGTVESQETQYF
V: TRBV5-1; size: -; D: -; J: TRBJ2-3; DNA: TGCGCCAGCAGCCCAAATACAGGTACAGGTGGAGATACGCAGTATTTT; CDR3: CASSPNTGTGGDTQYF
V: TRBV28; size: many; D: -; J: TRBJ2-1; DNA: TGTGCCAGCACCACCGTGCGGGGTTTTGAGCAGTTCTTC; CDR3: CASTTVRGFEQFF
V: TRBV7-2; size: many; D: TRBD1; J: TRBJ1-1; DNA: TGTGCCAGCAGCTTCCGACAGGGGGACGCTGAAGCTTTCTTT; CDR3: CASSFRQGDAEAFF
V: TRBV5-1; size: many; D: -; J: TRBJ1-1; DNA: TGCGCCAGCAGCCACCAGACAGAGAACACTGAAGCTTTCTTT; CDR3: CASSHQTENTEAFF
V: TRBV20-1; size: -; D: -; J: TRBJ2-1; DNA: TGCAGTGCTGAACGGGGTAATGAGCAGTTCTTC; CDR3: CSAERGNEQFF
V: TRBV7-8; size: many; D: -; J: TRBJ2-7; DNA: TGTGCCAGCAGCTTAGGTGGCAGATCGTGGGAGCAGTACTTC; CDR3: CASSLGGRSWEQYF
V: TRBV9; size: -; D: -; J: TRBJ1-4; DNA: TGTGCCAGCAGCGTAGGAGGGAATAATGAAAAACTGTTTTTT; CDR3: CASSVGGNNEKLFF
V: TRBV20-1; size: -; D: -; J: TRBJ2-3; DNA: TGCAGTGCTAGAGATCTTGGGGGAGACTTCCTCTTCACAGATACGCAGTATTTT; CDR3: CSARDLGGDFLFTDTQYF
V: TRBV11-2; size: few; D: TRBD2; J: TRBJ2-2; DNA: TGTGCCGGCAGCCCCAGGACTAGCGGAAACACCGGGGAGCTGTTTTTT; CDR3: CAGSPRTSGNTGELFF
V: TRBV20-1; size: few; D: -; J: TRBJ2-7; DNA: TGCAGTGCTGGAGTGGTGGGGGGCTCCTACGAGCAGTGCTTC; CDR3: CSAGVVGGSYEQCF
V: TRBV12-3/TRBV12-4; size: many; D: -; J: TRBJ2-7; DNA: TGTGCCAGCACTCCCGGACAGTCCGCCTACGAGCAGTACTTC; CDR3: CASTPGQSAYEQYF
V: TRBV12-3/TRBV12-4; size: many; D: -; J: TRBJ2-1; DNA: TGTGCCAGCTACCGGGACAACTCCTACAATGAGCAGTTCTTC; CDR3: CASYRDNSYNEQFF
V: TRBV11-1; size: many; D: TRBD2; J: TRBJ2-1; DNA: TGTGCCAGCAGCTTAGCAATGGGGACTAGCGGGATAGAGCAGTTCTTC; CDR3: CASSLAMGTSGIEQFF
V: TRBV20-1; size: few; D: -; J: TRBJ1-5; DNA: TGCAGTGCTAGGGATCAAAGGTTTTGGGATAGCAATCAGCCCCAGCATTTT; CDR3: CSARDQRFWDSNQPQHF
V: TRBV12-3/TRBV12-4; size: few; D: -; J: TRBJ2-1; DNA: TGTGCCAGCAACCGACAGGTCGGGCAGCAGTTCTTC; CDR3: CASNRQVGQQFF
V: TRBV15; size: many; D: -; J: TRBJ2-1; DNA: TGTGCCACCAGCAGAGATCTTGATGAAACAGGCCTTGTTTCTGAGCAGTTCTTC; CDR3: CATSRDLDETGLVSEQFF
V: TRBV2; size: many; D: TRBD1; J: TRBJ2-7; DNA: TGTGCCAGCAGCTGGACAGGGGGCTCCGAGCAGTACTTC; CDR3: CASSWTGGSEQYF
V: TRBV6-5; size: many; D: -; J: TRBJ1-2; DNA: TGTGCCAGCAGTTCGACGGGGCTCGGCTACACCTTC; CDR3: CASSSTGLGYTF
V: TRBV20-1; size: few; D: -; J: TRBJ2-2; DNA: TGCAGTGTGCAGCGCGGAGGGCCGAACACCGGGGAGCTGTTTTTT; CDR3: CSVQRGGPNTGELFF
V: TRBV4-1; size: few; D: TRBD2; J: TRBJ2-3; DNA: TGCGCCAGCAGGGGAATTCGGGGGGTTCGAGAAAGCACAGATACGCAGTATTTT; CDR3: CASRGIRGVRESTDTQYF
V: TRBV12-3/TRBV12-4; size: many; D: -; J: TRBJ1-1; DNA: TGTGCCAGCAGTTGGGAACACCTCATGAACACTGAAGCTTTCTTT; CDR3: CASSWEHLMNTEAFF